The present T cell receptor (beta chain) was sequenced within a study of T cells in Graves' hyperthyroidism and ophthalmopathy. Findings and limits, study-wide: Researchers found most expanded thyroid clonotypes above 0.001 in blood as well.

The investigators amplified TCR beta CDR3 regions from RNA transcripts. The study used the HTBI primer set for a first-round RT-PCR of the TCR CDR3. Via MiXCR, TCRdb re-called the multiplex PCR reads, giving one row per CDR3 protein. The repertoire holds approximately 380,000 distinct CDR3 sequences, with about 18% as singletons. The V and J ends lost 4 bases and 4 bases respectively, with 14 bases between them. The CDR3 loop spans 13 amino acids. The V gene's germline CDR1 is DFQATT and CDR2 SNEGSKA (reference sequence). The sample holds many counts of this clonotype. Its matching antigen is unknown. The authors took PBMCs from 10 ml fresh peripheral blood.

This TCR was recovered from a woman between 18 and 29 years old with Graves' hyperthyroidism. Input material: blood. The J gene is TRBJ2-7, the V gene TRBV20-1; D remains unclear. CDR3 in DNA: TGCAGTGCTAAAGACATACCGACTTACGAGCAGTACTTC. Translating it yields CSAKDIPTYEQYF.